In its sample, the clone carrying this T cell receptor (beta chain) was seen a few times. Its matching antigen is unknown. TCRdb used MiXCR to reprocess the 5' RACE reads, holding one entry per CDR3 protein. Seen here are 50,000 to 60,000 distinct CDR3 sequences, less than 25% observed once, and the top ten hold 2.5% to 3.5%. Treg sorting used a CD4+CD25+CD127-/low gate. There are 13 residues in the CDR3. V shed 6 bases, J shed 11 bases, and the junction held 13 bases outside the gene matches. Germline V gives CDR1 SGHRS, CDR2 YFSETQ. Study-wide points: Tumor memory CD4+ T cell TCR gene usage was found to cluster with blood and lymph node memory CD4+ cells and with lymph node naive CD4+ cells. Tumor Treg TCRs overlapped most with tumor naive CD4+ cells.

The TCR originated in a female donor with breast cancer. The sequenced material came from tumor-infiltrating Tregs sorted from the breast tumor. The chain joins TRBV5-1 to TRBJ1-1, with TRBD1 identical over 7 bases. The DNA for the CDR3 is TGCGCCAGCACCCCCACCAGGGGGTTAACTGCTTTCTTT. Its translation is CASTPTRGLTAFF.